This T cell receptor (beta chain) was sequenced for a study of CD8 T cells in Susac syndrome. Reverse transcription used roughly 0.5 to 1 ug RNA and random hexamers. Across 54 Vbeta and 13 Jbeta, immunoSEQ multiplex PCR amplified TCR beta CDR3. TCRdb re-called the immunoSEQ multiplex PCR reads with MiXCR, one entry per CDR3 protein. The table records approximately 210,000 distinct CDR3 sequences, about 96% of them present only once. J gave up 3 bases and V 3 bases, and 16 bases lay outside the gene matches. Per germline, CDR1 MGHRA and CDR2 YSYEKL. CDR3 length: 18 residues. Negative isolation was used for CD8+ and CD4+ T cells and FACS enrichment for TEMRA cells.

This sequence was found in a human donor with multiple sclerosis. The sequencing sample was made of CD4+ T cells from PBMCs. The chain links TRBV4-1 to TRBJ1-2; 7 nucleotides match TRBD1. CDR3 nucleotides: TGCGCCAGCAGCCAGCCAGGGCAGGGGGTCCCTCAGGACTATGGCTACACCTTC. Protein: CASSQPGQGVPQDYGYTF.